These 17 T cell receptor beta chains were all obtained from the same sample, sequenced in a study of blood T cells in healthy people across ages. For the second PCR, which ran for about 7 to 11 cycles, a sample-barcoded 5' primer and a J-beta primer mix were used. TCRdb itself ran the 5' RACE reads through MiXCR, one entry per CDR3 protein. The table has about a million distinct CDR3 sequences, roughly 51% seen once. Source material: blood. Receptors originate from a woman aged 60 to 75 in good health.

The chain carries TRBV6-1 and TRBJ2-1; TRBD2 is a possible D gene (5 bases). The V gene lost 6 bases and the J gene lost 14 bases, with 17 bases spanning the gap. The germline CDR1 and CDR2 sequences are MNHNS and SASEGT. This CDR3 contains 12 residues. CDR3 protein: CASSFPGRGKFF. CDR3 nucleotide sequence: TGTGCCAGCAGCTTTCCAGGACGGGGAAAGTTCTTC.

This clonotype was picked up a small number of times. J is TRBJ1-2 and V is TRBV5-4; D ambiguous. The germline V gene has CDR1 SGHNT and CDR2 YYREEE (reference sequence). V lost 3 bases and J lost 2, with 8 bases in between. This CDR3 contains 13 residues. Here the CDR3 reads CASSSPENYGYTF. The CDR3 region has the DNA TGTGCCAGCAGCTCCCCGGAGAACTATGGCTACACCTTC.

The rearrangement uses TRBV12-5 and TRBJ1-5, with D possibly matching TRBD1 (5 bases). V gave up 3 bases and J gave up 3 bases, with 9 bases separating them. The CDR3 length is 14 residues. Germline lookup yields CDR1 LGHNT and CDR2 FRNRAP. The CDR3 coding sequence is TGTGCTAGTGGTTTTTGGGGGGACAATCAGCCCCAGCATTTT. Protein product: CASGFWGDNQPQHF. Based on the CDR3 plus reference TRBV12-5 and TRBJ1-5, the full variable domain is DARVTQTPRHKVTEMGQEVTMRCQPILGHNTVFWYRQTMMQGLELLAYFRNRAPLDDSGMPKDRFSAEMPDATLATLKIQPSEPRDSAVYFCASGFWGDNQPQHFGDGTRLSIL.

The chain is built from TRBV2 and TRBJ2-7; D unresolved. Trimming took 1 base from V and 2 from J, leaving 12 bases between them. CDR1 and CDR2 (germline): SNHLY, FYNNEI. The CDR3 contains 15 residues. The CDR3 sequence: CASSEGFGGAYEQYF. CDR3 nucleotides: TGTGCCAGCAGTGAAGGGTTCGGCGGAGCCTACGAGCAGTACTTC.

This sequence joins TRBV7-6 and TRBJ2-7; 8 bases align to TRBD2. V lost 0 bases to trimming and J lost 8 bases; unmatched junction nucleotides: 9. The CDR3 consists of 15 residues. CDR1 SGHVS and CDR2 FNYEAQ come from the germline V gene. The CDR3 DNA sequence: TGTGCCAGCAGCTTAGCCCTAGCGGGTTATGGCAAGCAGTACTTC. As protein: CASSLALAGYGKQYF.

The chain's CDR3 is CATASGGYGYTF. The CDR3 DNA is TGTGCCACCGCCTCCGGTGGCTATGGCTACACCTTC. The chain is built from TRBV3-1 and TRBJ1-2; D call uncertain. The CDR3 runs to 12 residues. Per the germline V gene, CDR1 is LGHDT and CDR2 is YNNKEL (reference sequence). V was clipped by 10 bases and J by 4 bases, with 13 bases between them.

The DNA of the CDR3 is TGTGCCTGGGCTAACATCGGCCATGGCGAGCAGTACTTC. It specifies CAWANIGHGEQYF. The chain is built from TRBV30 and TRBJ2-7; D is unresolved. CDR3 length: 13 amino acids. Deletions cut 5 bases from V and 6 bases from J, with 17 bases between. From germline, CDR1 is GTSNPN and CDR2 SVGIG (reference sequence).

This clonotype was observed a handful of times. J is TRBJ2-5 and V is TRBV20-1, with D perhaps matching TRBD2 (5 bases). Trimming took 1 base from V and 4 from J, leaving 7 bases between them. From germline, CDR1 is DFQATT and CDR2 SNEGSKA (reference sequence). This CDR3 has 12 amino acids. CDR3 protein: CSARVLAETQYF. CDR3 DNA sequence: TGCAGTGCTAGAGTGCTAGCAGAGACCCAGTACTTC.

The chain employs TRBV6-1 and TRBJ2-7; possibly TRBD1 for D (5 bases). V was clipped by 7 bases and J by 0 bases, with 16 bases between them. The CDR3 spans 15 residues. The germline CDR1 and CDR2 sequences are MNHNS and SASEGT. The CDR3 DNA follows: TGTGCCAGCACAACGGCCAGGGCTTCCTCCTACGAGCAGTACTTC. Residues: CASTTARASSYEQYF.

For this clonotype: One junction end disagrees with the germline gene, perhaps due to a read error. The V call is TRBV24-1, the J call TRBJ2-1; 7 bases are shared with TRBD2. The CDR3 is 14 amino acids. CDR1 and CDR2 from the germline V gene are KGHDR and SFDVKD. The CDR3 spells CATSDPGLSFERFF. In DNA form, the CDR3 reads TGTGCCACCAGTGACCCGGGACTATCTTTCGAGCGGTTCTTC.

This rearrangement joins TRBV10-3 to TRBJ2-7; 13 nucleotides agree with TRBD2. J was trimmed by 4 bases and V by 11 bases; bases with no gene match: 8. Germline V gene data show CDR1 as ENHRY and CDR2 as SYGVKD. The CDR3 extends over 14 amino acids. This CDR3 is CASRLAGGRYEQYF. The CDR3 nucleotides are TGTGCCTCCCGACTAGCGGGAGGACGGTACGAGCAGTACTTC.

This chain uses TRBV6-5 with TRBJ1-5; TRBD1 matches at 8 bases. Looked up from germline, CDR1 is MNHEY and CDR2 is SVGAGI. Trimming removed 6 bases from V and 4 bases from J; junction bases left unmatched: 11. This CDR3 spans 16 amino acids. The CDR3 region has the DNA TGTGCCAGCAGCCTCGGACAGGGTTTAGCAAATCAGCCCCAGCATTTT. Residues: CASSLGQGLANQPQHF.

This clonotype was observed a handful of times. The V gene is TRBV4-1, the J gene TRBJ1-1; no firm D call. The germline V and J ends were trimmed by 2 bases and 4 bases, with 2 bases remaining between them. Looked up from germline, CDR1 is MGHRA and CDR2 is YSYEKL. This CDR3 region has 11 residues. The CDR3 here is CASSQLTEAFF. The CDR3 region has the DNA TGCGCCAGCAGCCAACTCACTGAAGCTTTCTTT.

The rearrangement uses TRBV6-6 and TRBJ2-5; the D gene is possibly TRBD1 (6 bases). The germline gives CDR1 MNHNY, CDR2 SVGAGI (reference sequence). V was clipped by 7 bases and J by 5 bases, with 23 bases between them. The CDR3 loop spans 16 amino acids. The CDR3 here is CASTEIGTTGKETQYF. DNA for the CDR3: TGTGCCAGCACCGAGATCGGGACAACCGGGAAGGAGACCCAGTACTTC.

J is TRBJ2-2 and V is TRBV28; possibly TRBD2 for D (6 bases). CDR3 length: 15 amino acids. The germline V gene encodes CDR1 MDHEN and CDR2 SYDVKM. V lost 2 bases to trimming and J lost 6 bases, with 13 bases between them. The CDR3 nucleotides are TGTGCCAGCAGTTTAAATCCGGGAGCGGCCGGGGAGCTGTTTTTT. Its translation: CASSLNPGAAGELFF.

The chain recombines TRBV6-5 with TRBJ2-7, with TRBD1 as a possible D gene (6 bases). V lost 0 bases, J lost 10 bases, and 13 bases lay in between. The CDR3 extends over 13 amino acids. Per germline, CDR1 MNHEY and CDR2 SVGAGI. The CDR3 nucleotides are TGTGCCAGCAGTTACTCGGGGACAAAAGGCCAGTACTTC. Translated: CASSYSGTKGQYF.

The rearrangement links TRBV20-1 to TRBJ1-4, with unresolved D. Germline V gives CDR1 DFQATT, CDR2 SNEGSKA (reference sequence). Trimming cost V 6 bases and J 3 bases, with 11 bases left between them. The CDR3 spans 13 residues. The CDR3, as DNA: TGCAGTGCGTGGACCCCTGCTAATGAAAAACTGTTTTTT. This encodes CSAWTPANEKLFF.